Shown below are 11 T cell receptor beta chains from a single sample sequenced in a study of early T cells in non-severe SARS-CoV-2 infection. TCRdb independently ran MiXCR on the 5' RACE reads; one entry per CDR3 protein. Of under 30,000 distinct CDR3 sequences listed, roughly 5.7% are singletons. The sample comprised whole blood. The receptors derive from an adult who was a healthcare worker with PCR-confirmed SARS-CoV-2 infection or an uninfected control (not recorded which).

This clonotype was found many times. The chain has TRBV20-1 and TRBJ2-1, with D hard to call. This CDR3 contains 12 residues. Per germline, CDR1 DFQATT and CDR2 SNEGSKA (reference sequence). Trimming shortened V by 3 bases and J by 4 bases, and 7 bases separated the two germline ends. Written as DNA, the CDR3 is TGCAGTGCTAGCTCCGTATACAATGAGCAGTTCTTC. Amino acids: CSASSVYNEQFF.

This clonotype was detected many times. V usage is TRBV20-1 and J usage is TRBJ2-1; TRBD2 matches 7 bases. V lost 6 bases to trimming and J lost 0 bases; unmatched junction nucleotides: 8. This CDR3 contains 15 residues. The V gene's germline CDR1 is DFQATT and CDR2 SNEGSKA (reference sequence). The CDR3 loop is CSAPRTRSSYNEQFF. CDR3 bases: TGCAGTGCGCCGAGGACTAGGAGCTCCTACAATGAGCAGTTCTTC.

The CDR3 loop is CSARVTGVTEAFF. CDR3 DNA: TGCAGTGCTAGAGTTACAGGGGTCACTGAAGCTTTCTTT. This chain joins TRBV20-1 and TRBJ1-1, with 7 bases identical to TRBD1. This CDR3 comprises 13 residues. CDR1 DFQATT and CDR2 SNEGSKA come from the germline V gene (reference sequence). V gave up 1 base and J gave up 4 bases; unmatched junction bases: 3.

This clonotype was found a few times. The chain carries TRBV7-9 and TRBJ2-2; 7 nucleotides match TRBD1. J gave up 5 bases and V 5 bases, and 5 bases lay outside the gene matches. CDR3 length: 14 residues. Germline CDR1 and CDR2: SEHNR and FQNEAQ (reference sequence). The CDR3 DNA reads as TGTGCCAGCAGCCGACAGGGCAGGACCGGGGAGCTGTTTTTT. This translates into CASSRQGRTGELFF.

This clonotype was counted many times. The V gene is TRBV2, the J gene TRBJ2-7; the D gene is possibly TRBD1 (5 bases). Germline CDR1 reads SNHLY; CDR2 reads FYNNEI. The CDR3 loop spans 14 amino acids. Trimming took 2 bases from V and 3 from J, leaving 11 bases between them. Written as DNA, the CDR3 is TGTGCCAGCAGTGAAAGGACACAAATCTACGAGCAGTACTTC. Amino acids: CASSERTQIYEQYF.

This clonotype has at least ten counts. The CDR3 DNA is TGTGCCAGCGGATCGGGTGGGCAGGGCGGAAACATTCAGTACTTC. This encodes CASGSGGQGGNIQYF. The chain carries TRBV11-3 and TRBJ2-4; TRBD1 might be the D (5 bases). Between the trimmed V and J ends, which lost 8 bases and 6 bases, there was a span of 20 bases. CDR3 size: 15 residues. Germline CDR1 reads SGHNT; CDR2 reads YENEEA.

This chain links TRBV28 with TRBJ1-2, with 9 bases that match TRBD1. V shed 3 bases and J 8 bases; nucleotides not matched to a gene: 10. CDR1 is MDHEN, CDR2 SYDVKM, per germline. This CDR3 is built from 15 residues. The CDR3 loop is CASSFPGTGSRGYTF. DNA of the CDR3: TGTGCCAGCAGTTTCCCCGGGACAGGGAGCCGGGGCTACACCTTC.

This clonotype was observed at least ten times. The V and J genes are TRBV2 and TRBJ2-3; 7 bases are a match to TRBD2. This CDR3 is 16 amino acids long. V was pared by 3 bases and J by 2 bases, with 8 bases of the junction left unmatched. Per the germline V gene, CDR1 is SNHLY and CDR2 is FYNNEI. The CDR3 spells CASSDPRGVVTDTQYF. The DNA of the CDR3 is TGTGCCAGCAGTGATCCACGGGGGGTTGTCACAGATACGCAGTATTTT. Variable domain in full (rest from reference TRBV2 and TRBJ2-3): EPEVTQTPSHQVTQMGQEVILRCVPISNHLYFYWYRQILGQKVEFLVSFYNNEISEKSEIFDDQFSVERPDGSNFTLKIRSTKLEDSAMYFCASSDPRGVVTDTQYFGPGTRLTVL.

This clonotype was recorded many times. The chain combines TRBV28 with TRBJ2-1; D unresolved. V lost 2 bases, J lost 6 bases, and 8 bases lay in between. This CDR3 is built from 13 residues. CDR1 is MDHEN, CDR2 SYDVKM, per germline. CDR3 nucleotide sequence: TGTGCCAGCAGTTTAAGGCTAGTCAATGAGCAGTTCTTC. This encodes CASSLRLVNEQFF.

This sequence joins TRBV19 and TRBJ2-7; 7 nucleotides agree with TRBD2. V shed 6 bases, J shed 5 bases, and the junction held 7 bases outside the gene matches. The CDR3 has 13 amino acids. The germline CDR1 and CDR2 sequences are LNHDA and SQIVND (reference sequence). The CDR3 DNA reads TGTGCCAGTAGCCGACTGGGAGGGGACGAGCAGTACTTC. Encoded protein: CASSRLGGDEQYF.

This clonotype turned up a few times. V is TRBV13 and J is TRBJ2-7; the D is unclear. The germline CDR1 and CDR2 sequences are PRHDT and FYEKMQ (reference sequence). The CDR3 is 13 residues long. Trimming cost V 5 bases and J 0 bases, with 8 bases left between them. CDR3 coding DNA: TGTGCCAGCAGCCCGAGTACCTCCTACGAGCAGTACTTC. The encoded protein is CASSPSTSYEQYF.